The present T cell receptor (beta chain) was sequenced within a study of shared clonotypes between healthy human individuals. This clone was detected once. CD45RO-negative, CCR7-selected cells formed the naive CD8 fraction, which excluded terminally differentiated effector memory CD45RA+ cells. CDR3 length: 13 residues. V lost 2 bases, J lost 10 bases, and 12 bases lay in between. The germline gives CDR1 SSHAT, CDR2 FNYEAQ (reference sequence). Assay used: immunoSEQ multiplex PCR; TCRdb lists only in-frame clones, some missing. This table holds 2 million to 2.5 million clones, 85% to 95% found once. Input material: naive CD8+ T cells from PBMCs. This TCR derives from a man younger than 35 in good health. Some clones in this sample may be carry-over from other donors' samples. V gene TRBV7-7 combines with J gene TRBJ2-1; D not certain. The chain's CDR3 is CASSLNPYLEQFF. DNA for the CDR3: TGTGCCAGCAGCTTAAACCCCTATTTAGAGCAGTTCTTC.